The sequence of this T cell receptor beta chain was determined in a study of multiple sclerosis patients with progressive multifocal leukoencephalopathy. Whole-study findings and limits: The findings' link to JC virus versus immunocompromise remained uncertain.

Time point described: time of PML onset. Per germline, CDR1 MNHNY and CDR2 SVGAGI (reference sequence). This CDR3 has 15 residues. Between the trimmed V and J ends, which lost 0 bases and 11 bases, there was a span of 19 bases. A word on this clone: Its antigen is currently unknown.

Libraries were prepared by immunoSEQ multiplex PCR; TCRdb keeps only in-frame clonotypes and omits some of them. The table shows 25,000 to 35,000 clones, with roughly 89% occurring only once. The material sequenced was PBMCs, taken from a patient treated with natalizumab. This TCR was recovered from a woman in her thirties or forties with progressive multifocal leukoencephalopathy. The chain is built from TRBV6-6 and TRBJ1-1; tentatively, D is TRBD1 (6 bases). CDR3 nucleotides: TGTGCCAGCAGTTACTCGGGGGGGGCCTCACTAGAGGCTTTCTTT. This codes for CASSYSGGASLEAFF.